This T cell receptor beta chain was captured by sequencing in a study of shared clonotypes between healthy human individuals. Study details: Each donor's CD8 memory used one plate, CD8 naive two, each CD4 subset three.

Every donor, a Caucasian adult, lived in Nashville, Tennessee. General study findings and limits: Against clonotypes common to all four donors, non-shared ones had lower generation probabilities.

Authors' methods: There were no quality scores in the junction-only immunoSEQ sequences, so filtering differed. Measured with immunoSEQ multiplex PCR; TCRdb has only the in-frame clones, and not every one. Clonal size and the V and J genes are those of that table, whereas D and trimming came from the DNA. The sample yields 2 million to 3 million clones, more than 80% seen once. To note about this clone: What it binds is unknown.

Looked up from germline, CDR1 is LNHNV and CDR2 is YYDKDF (reference sequence). Between the trimmed V and J ends, which lost 0 bases and 1 base, there was a span of 9 bases. The CDR3 extends over 15 amino acids. The chain uses TRBV15 and TRBJ2-5; possibly TRBD2 for D (7 bases). The clonotype comes from a man in his late teens or twenties in good health. The sample comprised naive CD4+ T cells sorted from blood. Described subset: CD45RA+ positively selected. CDR3 sequence reads: CATSRDGGPQETQYF. The CDR3 DNA is TGTGCCACCAGCAGAGACGGGGGGCCCCAAGAGACCCAGTACTTC.